Presented here are 10 T cell receptor beta chains from one specimen sequenced in a study of tumor and adjacent non-tumor tissue in lung cancer. Three rounds of nested PCR, following a modified ARM-PCR protocol, produced the TCRbeta library. In TCRdb, the multiplex PCR reads were re-called with MiXCR into one record per CDR3 protein. The repertoire holds roughly 81,000 distinct CDR3 sequences, with less than 75% as singletons. No cell sorting was done before RNA was extracted from the tissue. The sample was lung tumor tissue. These receptors were obtained from a woman between 65 and 79 years old with non-small cell lung cancer.

V gene TRBV4-2 combines with J gene TRBJ2-3; the match to TRBD1 covers 7 bases. After removal of 1 base from V and 5 bases from J, the junction contained 9 bases not matched to a gene. CDR3 length: 16 residues. Per the germline V gene, CDR1 is LGHNA and CDR2 is YNFKEQ. Here the CDR3 reads CASSQGGTGEGDTQYF. The CDR3 bases are TGTGCCAGCAGCCAAGGCGGCACAGGGGAAGGAGATACGCAGTATTTT.

DNA for the CDR3: TGCAGCGCCGTGGACCGATCCGGGCAGTACTTC. Translating it yields CSAVDRSGQYF. The chain is built from TRBV29-1 and TRBJ2-7; D call uncertain. V lost 7 bases, J lost 9 bases, and 16 bases lay in between. Germline-derived CDR1 and CDR2 are SQVTM and ANQGSEA. The CDR3 sequence is 11 residues long.

For this clonotype: With a much larger clone just one base away, this may be a read error. The V call is TRBV20-1, the J call TRBJ2-7; TRBD2 is a possible D gene (6 bases). The germline CDR1 and CDR2 sequences are DFQATT and SNEGSKA (reference sequence). Trimming removed 0 bases from V and 4 bases from J, with 16 bases in between. This CDR3 contains 15 residues. The CDR3 loop reads CSARDPSGRIYEQYF. The CDR3 DNA reads as TGCAGTGCTAGAGATCCCTCAGGGAGGATTTACGAGCAGTACTTC.

As to this clonotype: At one boundary the junction diverges from the germline segment, which might be a read error. This chain links TRBV29-1 with TRBJ2-3; 13 positions match TRBD2. The V gene's germline CDR1 is SQVTM and CDR2 ANQGSEA. The CDR3 runs to 14 residues. The CDR3 DNA reads as TGTAGCGCTCGGACTAGCGGGAGTTTAAATAGGCAGTATTTT. Its protein product is CSARTSGSLNRQYF.

Points on this clonotype: A read error may be the cause here, since a much bigger clone is one base away. The chain has TRBV7-8 and TRBJ2-1; 8 bases agree with TRBD2. The CDR3 covers 15 residues. Germline V gene lookup returns CDR1 SGHVS and CDR2 FQNEAQ. CDR3 DNA sequence: TGTGTCAGCAGCTCCTGGACTAGCAGTTACAATGAGCAGTTCTTC. This codes for CVSSSWTSSYNEQFF.

The chain employs TRBV7-9 and TRBJ1-3; D unclear. The CDR3 length is 17 residues. Germline V gene lookup returns CDR1 SEHNR and CDR2 FQNEAQ (reference sequence). With 1 base removed from V and 0 bases from J, the gap between germline ends came to 13 bases. CDR3 nucleotide sequence: TGTGCCAGCAGCTTAGGGACCCTGGCGAGCTCTGGAAACACCATATATTTT. Translated, it gives CASSLGTLASSGNTIYF.

This chain uses TRBV6-5 with TRBJ2-7; TRBD2 is a possible D gene (6 bases). Germline loops: CDR1 MNHEY, CDR2 SVGAGI. Between the trimmed V and J ends, which lost 6 bases and 1 base, there was a span of 22 bases. There are 17 residues in the CDR3. DNA for the CDR3: TGTGCCAGCAGAGTTAGCGGCTGGTATACAAGGTCCTACGAGCAGTACTTC. Protein: CASRVSGWYTRSYEQYF.

The V and J genes are TRBV29-1 and TRBJ1-1; 9 nucleotides align to TRBD1. The CDR3 runs to 14 residues. Trimming removed 7 bases from V and 10 bases from J; junction bases left unmatched: 16. Germline loops: CDR1 SQVTM, CDR2 ANQGSEA. The CDR3: CSADSPGQGGIAFF. The DNA of the CDR3 is TGCAGCGCTGACAGTCCGGGACAGGGAGGGATAGCTTTCTTT.

To note about this clonotype: A read error may be the cause here, since a much bigger clone is one base away. The chain carries TRBV6-5 and TRBJ2-1, with D uncertain. CDR3 size: 14 residues. Germline V CDR1 and CDR2: MNHEY, SVGAGI. Trimming stripped 2 bases from V and 9 bases from J, with 14 bases between. CDR3 coding DNA: TGTGCCAGCAGTTACGCGGACCCTTGGAGTGAGCAGTTCTTC. Translated, it gives CASSYADPWSEQFF.

Written as DNA, the CDR3 is TGCAGCGTCCGTACCCATGGGAACGGGAAGTCTGATACGCAGTATTTT. Encoded protein: CSVRTHGNGKSDTQYF. This rearrangement joins TRBV29-1 to TRBJ2-3; tentatively, D is TRBD2 (5 bases). Trimming left V 6 bases short and J 6 bases short, with 25 bases between. Per germline, CDR1 SQVTM and CDR2 ANQGSEA. The CDR3 runs to 16 residues.